This is a list of T cell receptor beta chains from one sample in a study of T cell responses to AZD1222 COVID-19 vaccine. Generated by immunoSEQ multiplex PCR, the TCRdb table keeps only in-frame clones and is missing some. The table has 70,000 to 95,000 clones, 85% to 90% seen once. The source was peripheral blood, collected 28 days after the second AZD1222 dose. These TCRs come from an adult who received the AZD1222 COVID-19 vaccine. Each CDR3 is given with its conserved first and last residue. D genes are given only for firm matches. Rows may omit the clone size; those that give it use once, few, many or a size class.

V	J	size	D	CDR3	DNA
TRBV18	TRBJ2-1	-	-	CASSTVPQPTYNEQFF	TGTGCCAGCTCAACTGTACCGCAACCTACCTACAATGAGCAGTTCTTC
TRBV5-8	TRBJ1-1	-	-	CASSSGGGGSGNTEAFF	TGTGCCAGCAGCTCCGGGGGGGGCGGTTCTGGGAACACTGAAGCTTTCTTT
TRBV7-4	TRBJ1-5	-	-	CASSSRGPPSNQPQHF	TGTGCCAGCAGCTCTAGGGGACCGCCTAGCAATCAGCCCCAGCATTTT
TRBV10-3	TRBJ1-3	-	-	CAISSAERNTIYF	TGTGCCATCAGTAGCGCCGAAAGAAACACCATATATTTT
TRBV10-3	TRBJ2-6	-	-	CAISEAGMRAGANVLTF	TGTGCCATCAGTGAAGCAGGGATGCGCGCTGGGGCCAACGTCCTGACTTTC
TRBV19	TRBJ1-2	-	-	CASSTGDSRYGYTF	TGTGCCAGTAGTACTGGGGACTCTCGCTATGGCTACACCTTC
TRBV3-1/TRBV3-2	TRBJ2-1	-	TRBD2	CASSPGGGGAYEQFF	TGTGCCAGCAGCCCGGGCGGCGGGGGGGCCTATGAGCAGTTCTTC
TRBV6-5	TRBJ1-4	-	-	CASSYSIGSSNEKLFF	TGTGCCAGCAGTTACTCGATTGGGTCATCGAATGAAAAACTGTTTTTT
TRBV10-3	TRBJ1-5	once	-	CAISEDRGGNQPQHF	TGTGCCATCAGTGAGGACCGGGGGGGCAATCAGCCCCAGCATTTT
TRBV6-6	TRBJ1-5	-	-	CASSGQYSNQPQHF	TGTGCCAGCAGCGGACAGTATAGCAATCAGCCCCAGCATTTT
TRBV5-1	TRBJ2-7	-	TRBD2	CASRNTSGGLSYEQYF	TGCGCCAGCAGGAACACTAGCGGGGGCCTCTCCTACGAGCAGTACTTC
TRBV5-1	TRBJ1-2	-	-	CASSPDRRGYTF	TGCGCCAGCAGCCCTGACAGGCGCGGCTACACCTTC
TRBV18	TRBJ1-4	-	-	CASSPPLAQGEKLFF	TGTGCCAGCTCACCACCGTTAGCACAGGGCGAAAAACTGTTTTTT
TRBV7-8	TRBJ1-1	-	-	CASRQGLNTEAFF	TGTGCCAGCAGACAAGGGCTGAACACTGAAGCTTTCTTT
TRBV6-2/TRBV6-3	TRBJ1-2	-	-	CASSPPGNYGYTF	TGTGCCAGCAGCCCTCCCGGTAACTATGGCTACACCTTC
TRBV20-1	TRBJ1-5	-	TRBD1	CSASRQGNQPQHF	TGCAGTGCTAGTAGACAGGGAAATCAGCCCCAGCATTTT
TRBV7-3	TRBJ2-1	-	TRBD2	CASSRTSASSYNEQFF	TGTGCCAGCAGCAGGACTAGCGCGAGCTCCTACAATGAGCAGTTCTTC
TRBV6-5	TRBJ2-2	-	TRBD1	CASRQDRLNTGELFF	TGTGCCAGCCGGCAGGACAGGCTGAACACCGGGGAGCTGTTTTTT
TRBV2	TRBJ2-7	-	TRBD2	CASRYGTSDNYEQYF	TGTGCCAGCAGATACGGGACTAGCGACAACTACGAGCAGTACTTC
TRBV23-1	TRBJ1-1	-	-	CASSPPVTNTEAFF	TGCGCCAGCAGTCCCCCCGTCACGAATACTGAAGCTTTCTTT
TRBV5-1	TRBJ1-3	-	-	CASSPGTHGNTIYF	TGCGCCAGCAGTCCCGGGACACACGGAAACACCATATATTTT
TRBV30	TRBJ2-5	-	-	CAWSPGPVQETQYF	TGTGCCTGGAGTCCCGGGCCAGTCCAAGAGACCCAGTACTTC
TRBV19	TRBJ2-5	-	-	CASSMQGIGQETQYF	TGTGCCAGTAGTATGCAGGGGATCGGGCAAGAGACCCAGTACTTC
TRBV18	TRBJ2-3	-	-	CASSQDTDTQYF	TGTGCCAGCTCCCAAGACACAGATACGCAGTATTTT
TRBV5-1	TRBJ1-1	-	-	CASSLALADTEAFF	TGCGCCAGCAGCTTGGCCCTAGCGGACACTGAAGCTTTCTTT
TRBV11-2	TRBJ1-2	-	TRBD1	CASSLGTGAGYTF	TGTGCCAGCAGCTTAGGGACAGGGGCTGGCTACACCTTC
TRBV30	TRBJ1-3	-	-	CAWSPENTIYF	TGTGCCTGGAGTCCCGAAAACACCATATATTTT
TRBV24-1	TRBJ2-3	-	-	CATSDSGGTDTQYF	TGTGCCACCAGTGATTCAGGGGGCACAGATACGCAGTATTTT
TRBV7-3	TRBJ2-7	-	-	CASSLTVGGEQYF	TGTGCCAGCAGCTTAACTGTCGGGGGTGAGCAGTACTTC
TRBV19	TRBJ1-2	-	-	CASSISASLYGYTF	TGTGCCAGTAGTATATCGGCGTCGCTCTATGGCTACACCTTC
TRBV7-2	TRBJ1-5	once	TRBD1	CASSLPRQGRGNQPQHF	TGTGCCAGCAGCTTGCCGCGACAGGGCAGGGGCAATCAGCCCCAGCATTTT
TRBV2	TRBJ2-1	once	-	CASSGGFYNEQFF	TGTGCCAGCAGCGGGGGATTTTACAATGAGCAGTTCTTC
TRBV6-1	TRBJ1-4	-	-	CASSDRGTTNEKLFF	TGTGCCAGCAGTGACCGGGGGACAACTAATGAAAAACTGTTTTTT
TRBV21-1	TRBJ1-5	-	-	CASNPGLTVDNQPQHF	TGTGCCAGCAACCCGGGACTAACCGTCGACAATCAGCCCCAGCATTTT
TRBV29-1	TRBJ1-1	-	-	CSVRREAEAFF	TGCAGCGTTCGGAGGGAGGCTGAAGCTTTCTTT
TRBV6-5	TRBJ1-6	-	-	CASTPSYNSPLHF	TGTGCCAGCACCCCCTCCTATAATTCACCCCTCCACTTT
TRBV2	TRBJ1-6	once	TRBD1	CASSGGQGSSPLHF	TGTGCCAGCAGTGGGGGACAGGGCTCTTCACCCCTCCACTTT
TRBV5-6	TRBJ1-4	once	TRBD1	CASSPMGRGHEKLFF	TGTGCCAGCAGCCCTATGGGCAGGGGGCATGAAAAACTGTTTTTT
TRBV6-5	TRBJ1-4	-	-	CASRSWGEPNEKLFF	TGTGCCAGCAGATCTTGGGGGGAGCCTAATGAAAAACTGTTTTTT
TRBV6-5	TRBJ1-3	-	-	CASSSHGTTGNTIYF	TGTGCCAGCAGTTCACACGGGACGACTGGAAACACCATATATTTT
TRBV7-3	TRBJ1-6	-	-	CASSLSGLYNSPLHF	TGTGCCAGCAGCTTAAGTGGGCTCTATAATTCACCCCTCCACTTT
TRBV18	TRBJ1-2	-	-	CASSPPNSNYGYTF	TGTGCCAGCTCACCACCCAACAGTAACTATGGCTACACCTTC